This T cell receptor (beta chain) was sequenced in a study of blood T cell repertoires in COVID-19 (TCRdb year 2020). Study-level background: Samples from collaborators originated in the United States, Italy and Spain and spanned both the acute and convalescent phases of COVID-19. The prospective study material was composed of cDNA or gDNA derived from T cells, B-cell-depleted T cells, or PBMCs. Samples came from the ongoing ImmuneRACE study (first 160 participants) plus 1,254 subjects from 6 global collaborators. Subjects who had been exposed to COVID-19, were actively infected with it, or had recovered from it provided the deeply sampled blood TCRbeta repertoires that made up the dataset. Nearly every sample came with metadata listing a de-identified subject ID, COVID-19 status, age in years and sex. The repertoires were released in a freely available public database intended as a resource for research on the immune response to SARS-CoV-2. HLA class I and class II types, where available, came from metadata supplied by the sample provider rather than from assay-based typing. Overall results and qualifications from the work: Clinical and demographic metadata were provided uncurated, with the amount varying by source and participant.

As regards this clone: There is no known antigen for this receptor. No base quality values were provided; no much bigger clone lies one nucleotide off.

Including cysteine and phenylalanine, the CDR3 has 14 amino acids. CDR3 DNA is the only sequence kept; it has 42 bases, read in frame from the first base. Sequences SGHRS (CDR1) and YFSETQ (CDR2) are obtained from the germline V gene. Cut back by 4 bases and 7 bases, the V and J ends lie 17 bases apart. TCRbeta CDR3 regions were amplified from genomic DNA by means of the immunoSEQ Assay, a bias-controlled multiplex PCR. The study's processing was this. The number of nucleated cells in each sample was estimated from the amplification of reference gene primers within the assay. To quantify the absolute abundance of each unique TCRbeta CDR3 rearrangement, sequence reads were collapsed and filtered. For each sample, productive Simpson clonality was calculated by taking the square root of Simpson's diversity index across productive rearrangements. This immuneACCESS table, as held by TCRdb, lists in-frame sequences with V and J called but not all clones. Of the missing ones, under half trace to an unresolved V gene in checked studies; the others have no known cause. V and J calls and clone size follow that table, whereas D and trimming were derived from the DNA. In this sample the table shows about 100,000 clones, approximately 80% of which occur a single time. About 27% of the sample belongs to the ten largest clones.

Whole blood was collected in K2EDTA tubes by collaborating institutions according to the institutions' own protocols. For TCRbeta analysis, collaborators shipped samples as frozen whole blood, isolated PBMCs, or DNA extracted from either of those sample types. The receptor was derived from a man aged 55 to 69 with acute or convalescent COVID-19. This chain is built from TRBV5-1 and TRBJ1-2, with a tentative D gene TRBD1 over 5 matching bases. Specimen: peripheral blood. The CDR3: CASSVLTDTGGYTF. The bases read TGCGCCAGCAGCGTTTTGACGGACACCGGTGGCTACACCTTC. Extended through the reference TRBV5-1 and TRBJ1-2 proteins, this CDR3 yields the full variable domain: KAGVTQTPRYLIKTRGQQVTLSCSPISGHRSVSWYQQTPGQGLQFLFEYFSETQRNKGNFPGRFSGRQFSNSRSEMNVSTLELGDSALYLCASSVLTDTGGYTFGSGTRLTVV.